A selection of T cell receptor beta chains follows, all from one sample in a study of shared clonotypes between healthy human individuals. Profiled with immunoSEQ multiplex PCR; TCRdb holds only in-frame clones, not every one. The profile shows 550,000 to 650,000 clones, approximately 96% of them singletons. Input material: naive CD8+ T cells sorted from blood. Source of these receptors: a woman aged 30 to 39 in good health. Both conserved end residues are part of each CDR3. Fields, in order: D gene, clone size, J gene, V gene, CDR3 protein, CDR3 DNA. The D gene is left open where the match is weak. Expanded clones are given a class, and other clones once, few, many or no size at all.

TRBD2 NA TRBJ2-1 TRBV7-9 CASSSVLAGGREGNEQFF TGTGCCAGCAGCTCGGTGCTAGCGGGAGGGCGGGAAGGGAATGAGCAGTTCTTC
TRBD1 NA TRBJ2-7 TRBV27 CASSLFMGQGPNEQYF TGTGCCAGCAGTTTATTTATGGGACAGGGACCCAACGAGCAGTACTTC
NA NA TRBJ1-2 TRBV5-1 CASSSDMDGYTF TGCGCCAGCAGCTCCGACATGGACGGCTACACCTTC
TRBD2 NA TRBJ2-3 TRBV14 CASSQHNSGTSGIVGKQYF TGTGCCAGCAGCCAACATAACTCCGGGACTAGCGGGATCGTGGGGAAGCAGTATTTT
NA NA TRBJ2-1 TRBV30 CAWSIQAYNEQFF TGTGCCTGGAGTATACAGGCTTACAATGAGCAGTTCTTC
NA NA TRBJ2-1 TRBV7-9 CASSLELYSYNEQFF TGTGCCAGCAGCTTAGAACTCTACTCCTACAATGAGCAGTTCTTC
TRBD1 NA TRBJ1-5 TRBV27 CASSEGTGRPQHF TGTGCCAGCAGCGAAGGGACAGGGAGGCCCCAGCATTTT
TRBD2 NA TRBJ2-7 TRBV6-1 CASRGLGFAEQYF TGTGCCAGCAGGGGACTAGGATTCGCCGAGCAGTACTTC
NA NA TRBJ2-7 TRBV11-2 CASSLDGGHSYEQYF TGTGCCAGCAGCTTAGATGGCGGTCACTCCTACGAGCAGTACTTC
TRBD2 NA TRBJ2-7 TRBV11-2 CASSLDPAGDYEQYF TGTGCCAGCAGCTTAGATCCAGCGGGAGATTACGAGCAGTACTTC
TRBD2 NA TRBJ2-7 TRBV28 CASSFVGTSVNEQYF TGTGCCAGCAGTTTTGTGGGGACTAGCGTGAACGAGCAGTACTTC
NA NA TRBJ1-1 TRBV2 CASRPATGRTEAFF TGTGCCAGCAGGCCGGCGACAGGTAGGACTGAAGCTTTCTTT
NA NA TRBJ2-7 TRBV5-6 CASSLETDPYEQYF TGTGCCAGCAGCTTGGAGACGGACCCCTACGAGCAGTACTTC
NA few TRBJ1-1 TRBV7-9 CASNGLGEAFF TGTGCCAGCAACGGGTTAGGGGAAGCTTTCTTT
NA NA TRBJ1-5 TRBV19 CASSIHGAGANQPQHF TGTGCCAGTAGTATTCATGGGGCAGGGGCAAATCAGCCCCAGCATTTT
TRBD1 NA TRBJ2-6 TRBV4-1 CASGGTASTGANVLTF TGCGCCAGCGGTGGGACAGCTTCCACTGGGGCCAACGTCCTGACTTTC
NA NA TRBJ2-1 TRBV7-8 CASSMESSYNEQFF TGTGCCAGCAGCATGGAGAGCTCCTACAATGAGCAGTTCTTC
NA NA TRBJ2-5 TRBV2 CASSERGLARETQYF TGTGCCAGCAGTGAAAGAGGTCTAGCGAGAGAGACCCAGTACTTC
NA NA TRBJ2-3 TRBV27 CASGPRTDTQYF TGTGCCAGCGGACCCCGGACAGATACGCAGTATTTT
NA NA TRBJ2-7 TRBV25-1 CAAGGEGIGEQYF TGTGCCGCCGGTGGTGAAGGGATCGGGGAGCAGTACTTC
NA NA TRBJ1-2 TRBV19 CASSIDHHKESNYGYTF TGTGCCAGTAGTATAGACCACCACAAAGAATCCAACTATGGCTACACCTTC
TRBD1 NA TRBJ1-2 TRBV2 CASSFGTGDGYTF TGTGCCAGCAGCTTCGGGACAGGGGACGGCTACACCTTC
NA NA TRBJ2-3 TRBV9 CASSSPWKGKPSTDTQYF TGTGCCAGCAGCTCCCCGTGGAAGGGCAAACCTAGCACAGATACGCAGTATTTT